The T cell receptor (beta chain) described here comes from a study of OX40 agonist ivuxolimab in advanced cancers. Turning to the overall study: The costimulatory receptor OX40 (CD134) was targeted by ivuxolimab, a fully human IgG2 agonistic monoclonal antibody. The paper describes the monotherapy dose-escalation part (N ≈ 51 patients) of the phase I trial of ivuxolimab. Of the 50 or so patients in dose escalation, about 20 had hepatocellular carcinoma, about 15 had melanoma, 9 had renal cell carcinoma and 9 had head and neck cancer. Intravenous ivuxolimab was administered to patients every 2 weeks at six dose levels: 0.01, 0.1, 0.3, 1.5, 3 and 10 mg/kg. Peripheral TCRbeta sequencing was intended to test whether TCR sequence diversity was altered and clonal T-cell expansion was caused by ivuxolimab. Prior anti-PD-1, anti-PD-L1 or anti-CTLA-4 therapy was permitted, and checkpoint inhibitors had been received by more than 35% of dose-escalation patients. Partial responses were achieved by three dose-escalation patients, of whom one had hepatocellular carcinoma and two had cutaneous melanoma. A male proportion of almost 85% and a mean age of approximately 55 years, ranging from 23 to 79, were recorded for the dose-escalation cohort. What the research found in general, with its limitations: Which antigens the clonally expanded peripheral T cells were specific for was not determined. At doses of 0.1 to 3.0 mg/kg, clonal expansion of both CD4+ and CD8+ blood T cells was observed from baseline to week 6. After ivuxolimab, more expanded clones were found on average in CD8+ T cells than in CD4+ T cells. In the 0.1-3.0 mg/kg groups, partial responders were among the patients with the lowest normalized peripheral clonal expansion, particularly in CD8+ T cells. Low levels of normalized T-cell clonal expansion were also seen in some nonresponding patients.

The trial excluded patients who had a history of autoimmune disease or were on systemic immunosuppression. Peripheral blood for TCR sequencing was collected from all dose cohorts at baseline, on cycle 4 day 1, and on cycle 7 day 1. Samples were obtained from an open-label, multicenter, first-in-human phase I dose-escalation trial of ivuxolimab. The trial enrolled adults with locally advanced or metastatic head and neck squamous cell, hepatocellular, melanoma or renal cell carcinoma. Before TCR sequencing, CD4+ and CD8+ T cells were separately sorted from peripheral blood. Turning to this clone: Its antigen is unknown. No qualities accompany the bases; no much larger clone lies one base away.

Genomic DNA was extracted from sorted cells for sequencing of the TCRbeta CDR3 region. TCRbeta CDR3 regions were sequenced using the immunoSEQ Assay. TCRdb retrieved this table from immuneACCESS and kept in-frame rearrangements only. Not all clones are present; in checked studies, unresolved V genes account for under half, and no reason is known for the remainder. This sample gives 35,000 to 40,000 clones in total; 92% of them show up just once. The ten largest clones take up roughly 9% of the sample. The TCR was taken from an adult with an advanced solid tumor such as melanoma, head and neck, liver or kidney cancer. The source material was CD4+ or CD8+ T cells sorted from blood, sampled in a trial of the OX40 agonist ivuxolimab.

In nucleotides, the sequence is TGTGCCAGCAGCTTAGCGCCGACAGCCCGGGAAAAACTGTTTTTT. The resulting protein is CASSLAPTAREKLFF. Recombination joined TRBV11-2 with TRBJ1-4; TRBD1 is a possible D gene, resting on 5 matching bases. Counted from cysteine to phenylalanine, this CDR3 has 15 amino acids. Kept here is only the CDR3 DNA, which spans 45 bases and is read in frame from base 1. Via the germline V gene, CDR1 is SGHAT and CDR2 FQNNGV. V loses 1 base of germline sequence and J loses 8 bases, and the interval between the two ends is 14 bases.